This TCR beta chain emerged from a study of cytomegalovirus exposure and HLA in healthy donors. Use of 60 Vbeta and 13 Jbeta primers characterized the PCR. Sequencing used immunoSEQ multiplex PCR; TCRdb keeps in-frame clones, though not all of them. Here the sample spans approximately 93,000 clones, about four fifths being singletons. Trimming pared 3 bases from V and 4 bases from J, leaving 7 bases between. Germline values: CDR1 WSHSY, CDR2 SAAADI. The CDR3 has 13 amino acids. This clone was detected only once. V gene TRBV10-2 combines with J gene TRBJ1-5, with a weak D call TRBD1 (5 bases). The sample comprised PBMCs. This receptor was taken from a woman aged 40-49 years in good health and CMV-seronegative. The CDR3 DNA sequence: TGCGCCAGCAGTGACTACAGGAATCAGCCCCAGCATTTT. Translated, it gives CASSDYRNQPQHF.